This TCR beta chain was found in a study of monozygotic twins with cystic fibrosis (dated by TCRdb to about 2021). Study-level background: Around 3 micrograms of fragmented DNA went through approximately 14 PCR cycles to produce barcoded libraries. To gauge how much genetics shapes V and J gene usage, the researchers compared TCR beta repertoires both within and across 16 monozygotic twin pairs who have cystic fibrosis. Ten female and six male twin pairs, aged about 2.0 to 36.4 years (median about 9 years) and mostly children and adolescents, were included in the cohort. On the day of blood sampling, twins were ranked among under 1,100 cohort participants for weight-for-height and for FEVPerc (FEV1 disease centile). Data for three of the twin pairs had previously been reported in another context.

The twin pairs came from the European Cystic Fibrosis Twin and Sibling Study Cohort, which recruited patients from more than 150 CF clinics across 14 European countries. Zygosity and CFTR genotype were verified in-house, with zygosity tested by multiplex PCR of nine short tandem repeat loci. Peripheral blood was sampled from each twin, with clinical parameters recorded on the day of blood sampling. Phenol/chloroform extraction was used to isolate genomic DNA from peripheral blood cells, and the DNA was then kept in TE buffer at 4 degrees C. This clone has only one observation. Its specific antigen is unknown. One base away there is no much larger clone; base qualities are not given. The paper's findings and limits, for the study overall: Simpson clonality was found to be generally low (median approximately 0.0096), suggesting a naive-dominated repertoire, although higher clonality was observed in the most severely affected patients. The cohort was small, and no association was found between shared CDR3 numbers and age, concordance or disease severity. V gene usage was most similar to the co-twin for 13 of 16 pairs, and J usage for 8 of 16 pairs, suggesting genetic constraints. Significantly higher nucleotide-identical clonotype sharing was observed within monozygotic CF twin pairs than between unrelated CF individuals (P = 0.000026, Mann-Whitney).

TCR beta CDR3 regions were amplified by multiplex PCR with the immunoSEQ immune profiling system according to the manufacturer's instructions. Sequencing was performed on an Illumina NextSeq system. Per the original workflow: Sequence data were processed on the immunoSEQ Analyzer platform, and clonality was computed as the square root of Simpson's index of productive rearrangements. Similarity in V and J usage was measured by Jensen-Shannon distance, and OLGA was used to compute CDR3 generation probabilities. The immuneACCESS database (August 2020) and VDJdb (December 2020) were searched for shared CDR3 sequences. The source is immuneACCESS, and TCRdb retained only in-frame sequences with V and J called. Part of the clones is not carried over; for the studies checked, unresolved V genes explain less than half of this, and the remainder is unexplained. Clonal size and the V and J genes are those of that table, whereas D and trimming came from the DNA. In this sample the table shows roughly 14,000 clones, roughly 98% of which occur a single time. The ten largest account for around 0.41% of the sample.

The V and J ends are trimmed by 4 bases and 0 bases, leaving 12 bases between them. Its CDR3 holds 15 amino acids, cysteine through phenylalanine. The kept DNA is CDR3 alone, 45 bases in frame from the first base. From the germline V gene (reference sequence), CDR1 is SEHNR and CDR2 is FQNEAQ. Sequencing used blood. The sequence was obtained from a girl aged 2-10 years with cystic fibrosis. The V and J segments used are TRBV7-9 and TRBJ2-5, with the D gene possibly TRBD1 or TRBD2, each one fitting 6 bases. The DNA sequence is given as TGTGCCAGCAGCTCGGAGGGGGGCTACCAAGAGACCCAGTACTTC. This translates into CASSSEGGYQETQYF. With all but the CDR3 taken from the reference TRBV7-9 and TRBJ2-5 genes, the full variable domain is: DTGVSQNPRHKITKRGQNVTFRCDPISEHNRLYWYRQTLGQGPEFLTYFQNEAQLEKSRLLSDRFSAERPKGSFSTLEIQRTEQGDSAMYLCASSSEGGYQETQYFGPGTRLLVL.